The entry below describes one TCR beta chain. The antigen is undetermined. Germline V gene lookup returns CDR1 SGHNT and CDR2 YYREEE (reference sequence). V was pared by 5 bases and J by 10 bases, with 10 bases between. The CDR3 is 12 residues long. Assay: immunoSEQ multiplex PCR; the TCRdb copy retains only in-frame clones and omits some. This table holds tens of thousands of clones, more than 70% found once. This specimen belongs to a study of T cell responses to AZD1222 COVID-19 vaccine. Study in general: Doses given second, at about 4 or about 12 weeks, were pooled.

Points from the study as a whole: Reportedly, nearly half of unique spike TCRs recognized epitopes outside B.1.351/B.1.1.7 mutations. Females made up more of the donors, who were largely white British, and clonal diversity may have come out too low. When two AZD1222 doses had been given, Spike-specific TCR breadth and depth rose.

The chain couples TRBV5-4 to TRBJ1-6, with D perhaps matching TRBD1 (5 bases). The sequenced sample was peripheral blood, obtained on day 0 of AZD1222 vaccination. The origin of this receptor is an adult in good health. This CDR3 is CASSTQESPLHF. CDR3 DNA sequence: TGTGCCAGCAGTACACAGGAGTCACCCCTCCACTTT.